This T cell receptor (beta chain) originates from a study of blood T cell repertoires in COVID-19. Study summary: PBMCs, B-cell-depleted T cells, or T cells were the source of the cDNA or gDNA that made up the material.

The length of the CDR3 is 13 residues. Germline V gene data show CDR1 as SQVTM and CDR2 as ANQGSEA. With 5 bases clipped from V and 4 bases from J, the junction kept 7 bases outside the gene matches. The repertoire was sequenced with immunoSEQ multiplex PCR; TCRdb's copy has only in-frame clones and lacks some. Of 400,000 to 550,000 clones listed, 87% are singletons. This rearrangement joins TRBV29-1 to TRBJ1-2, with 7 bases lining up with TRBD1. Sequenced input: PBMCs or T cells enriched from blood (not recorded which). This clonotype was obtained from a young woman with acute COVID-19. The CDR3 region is CSVYRGAVYGYTF. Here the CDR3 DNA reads TGCAGCGTTTACAGGGGCGCGGTCTATGGCTACACCTTC.